The rows below give T cell receptor beta chains drawn from one sample of a study of beta chain features in type 1 diabetes. Sequencing was performed with immunoSEQ multiplex PCR; in TCRdb, only in-frame clones are kept and a portion is missing. The table includes 900,000 or so clones, 17% detected once. The sample was naive CD4+ T cells from blood. These receptors all come from a woman aged 18-29 years in good health. CDR3s include the opening cysteine and the closing phenylalanine or tryptophan. A D gene is named only where the DNA matches it firmly. Clone size is not always given. Where it is, it says once, few, many or a class for expanded clones.

size	D	J	V	CDR3	DNA
-	TRBD1	TRBJ1-2	TRBV5-6	CASSPTLQGAGYTF	TGTGCCAGCAGCCCGACCCTACAGGGGGCTGGCTACACCTTC
-	TRBD2	TRBJ2-7	TRBV7-2	CASSPSGLAGVDKQYF	TGTGCCAGCAGCCCCAGCGGGTTAGCGGGAGTTGATAAGCAGTACTTC
few	-	TRBJ2-7	TRBV28	CASRFRGSTTYEQYF	TGTGCCAGCAGGTTCAGGGGTTCGACTACCTACGAGCAGTACTTC
-	-	TRBJ1-1	TRBV6-1	CASSDSGAMNTEAFF	TGTGCCAGCAGTGATTCCGGGGCGATGAACACTGAAGCTTTCTTT
few	-	TRBJ2-5	TRBV18	CASSLVVAAYQETQYF	TGTGCCAGCTCACTCGTGGTAGCGGCCTACCAAGAGACCCAGTACTTC
few	TRBD1	TRBJ2-3	TRBV25-1	CASRPGGGTDTQYF	TGTGCCTCCAGGCCAGGGGGCGGCACAGATACGCAGTATTTT
-	-	TRBJ2-7	TRBV27	CASSLLGTGAYEQYF	TGTGCCAGCAGTTTATTAGGGACTGGAGCCTACGAGCAGTACTTC
-	-	TRBJ1-2	TRBV7-2	CASRRDRGLISASF	TGTGCCAGCAGACGGGACCGGGGACTCATTTCTGCCTCCTTC
few	TRBD2	TRBJ2-1	TRBV9	CASSARGDLAGVNEQFF	TGTGCCAGCAGCGCCAGAGGGGACCTAGCGGGAGTAAATGAGCAGTTCTTC
few	TRBD1	TRBJ1-2	TRBV6-1	CASSETQGAYYGYTF	TGTGCCAGCAGTGAAACACAGGGGGCTTACTATGGCTACACCTTC
few	-	TRBJ2-1	TRBV11-2	CASSARAGSYNEQFF	TGTGCCAGCAGCGCGCGGGCGGGGTCCTACAATGAGCAGTTCTTC
-	-	TRBJ1-2	TRBV7-9	CASSLAPPFPDGYTF	TGTGCCAGCAGCTTAGCCCCTCCCTTCCCGGATGGCTACACCTTC
-	-	TRBJ1-1	TRBV9	CASSVDVDGLMNTEAFF	TGTGCCAGCAGCGTAGACGTCGACGGACTAATGAACACTGAAGCTTTCTTT
-	-	TRBJ2-2	TRBV28	CASRRGSRTGELFF	TGTGCCAGCAGGAGGGGTTCGCGGACCGGGGAGCTGTTTTTT
-	-	TRBJ2-5	TRBV9	CASSPTRGGETQYF	TGTGCCAGCAGCCCGACTAGGGGGGGAGAGACCCAGTACTTC
-	-	TRBJ2-7	TRBV6-5	CASSYSNGGANYEQYF	TGTGCCAGCAGTTACTCGAACGGCGGGGCGAACTACGAGCAGTACTTC
few	TRBD1	TRBJ2-7	TRBV7-3	CASSQNTGETYEQYF	TGTGCCAGCAGCCAGAATACAGGGGAGACCTACGAGCAGTACTTC
-	-	TRBJ1-3	TRBV5-1	CASSPMTTGSSGNTIYF	TGCGCCAGCTCTCCCATGACCACAGGAAGCTCTGGAAACACCATATATTTT
-	-	TRBJ2-5	TRBV10-3	CAISESRAQETQYF	TGTGCCATCAGTGAGTCAAGGGCGCAAGAGACCCAGTACTTC
-	TRBD2	TRBJ2-1	TRBV2	CASSFPGSGDEQFF	TGTGCCAGCAGCTTCCCCGGGAGCGGGGATGAGCAGTTCTTC
-	-	TRBJ2-1	TRBV15	CATSRGGTSRSPFF	TGTGCCACCAGCAGAGGCGGGACCTCCCGGTCCCCGTTCTTC
-	TRBD1	TRBJ2-7	TRBV11-2	CASSPGQGVYEQYF	TGTGCCAGCAGCCCAGGACAGGGGGTCTACGAGCAGTACTTC
-	-	TRBJ2-3	TRBV29-1	CSLLWGEWSTDTQYF	TGCAGCCTACTTTGGGGGGAGTGGAGCACAGATACGCAGTATTTT
-	-	TRBJ2-5	TRBV2	CASSVEWKETQYF	TGTGCCAGCAGCGTGGAGTGGAAAGAGACCCAGTACTTC
-	TRBD2	TRBJ2-3	TRBV2	CASSETSGRTDTQYF	TGTGCCAGCAGTGAGACTAGCGGGAGAACAGATACGCAGTATTTT
-	-	TRBJ1-2	TRBV29-1	CSVSTGWGSYGYTF	TGCAGCGTTTCTACAGGGTGGGGATCTTATGGCTACACCTTC
-	TRBD1	TRBJ2-1	TRBV5-6	CASSLRRTGVVEQFF	TGTGCCAGCAGCTTGAGGAGGACAGGGGTGGTTGAGCAGTTCTTC
few	-	TRBJ2-5	TRBV5-6	CASSLDPTGQETQYF	TGTGCCAGCAGCTTGGACCCGACAGGACAAGAGACCCAGTACTTC
-	-	TRBJ1-5	TRBV19	CASRQGYQPQHF	TGTGCCAGTAGACAGGGTTATCAGCCCCAGCATTTT
-	-	TRBJ1-2	TRBV5-1	CASSLTGWLRGYTF	TGCGCCAGCAGCTTGACAGGGTGGTTGCGAGGCTACACCTTC
-	-	TRBJ2-7	TRBV28	CASRPGDMAYEQYF	TGTGCCAGCCGGCCGGGGGACATGGCCTACGAGCAGTACTTC
few	-	TRBJ2-7	TRBV2	CASSANTAGEQYF	TGTGCCAGCAGCGCGAACACGGCGGGGGAGCAGTACTTC
few	-	TRBJ1-1	TRBV6-5	CASSPGQRASEAFF	TGTGCCAGCAGCCCTGGACAGAGGGCCTCTGAAGCTTTCTTT
-	-	TRBJ2-1	TRBV6-5	CASSSPRTGVAHEQFF	TGTGCCAGCAGTTCCCCCAGAACGGGAGTCGCACATGAGCAGTTCTTC
-	TRBD1	TRBJ1-2	TRBV29-1	CSAGQGYGYTF	TGCAGCGCTGGACAGGGATATGGCTACACCTTC
-	TRBD2	TRBJ2-3	TRBV11-2	CASSPLAGNTDTQYF	TGTGCCAGCAGCCCCCTAGCGGGAAACACAGATACGCAGTATTTT
few	TRBD1	TRBJ2-3	TRBV15	CATSRRPRPGTGLSTDTQYF	TGTGCCACCAGCAGACGCCCCCGCCCCGGGACAGGGCTTAGCACAGATACGCAGTATTTT
few	-	TRBJ1-1	TRBV27	CASSLVGNTEAFF	TGTGCCAGCAGTTTAGTGGGGAACACTGAAGCTTTCTTT
few	-	TRBJ1-5	TRBV15	CATSNNTGRTQHF	TGTGCCACCAGCAACAATACCGGCAGGACCCAGCATTTT
few	-	TRBJ2-2	TRBV20-1	CSAENTGELFF	TGCAGTGCTGAAAACACCGGGGAGCTGTTTTTT
few	-	TRBJ2-5	TRBV5-4	CASSLELWTAGPETQYF	TGTGCCAGCAGCTTGGAGCTCTGGACAGCCGGGCCGGAGACCCAGTACTTC
-	-	TRBJ2-3	TRBV19	CASRPVTRGAQYF	TGTGCTTCACGACCAGTGACCCGGGGAGCGCAGTATTTT
few	-	TRBJ1-1	TRBV5-1	CASSFGGLAEAFF	TGCGCCAGCAGCTTTGGGGGGCTGGCTGAAGCTTTCTTT
-	-	TRBJ1-2	TRBV11-2	CASSLPGNYGYTF	TGTGCCAGCAGCTTACCGGGAAACTATGGCTACACCTTC
-	-	TRBJ2-1	TRBV19	CASRSDNEQFF	TGTGCCAGTAGATCCGACAATGAGCAGTTCTTC
-	TRBD2	TRBJ2-1	TRBV4-3	CASSQDLSSGTGEQFF	TGCGCCAGCAGCCAAGATTTATCTAGCGGGACGGGTGAGCAGTTCTTC
-	-	TRBJ1-4	TRBV6-5	CASSPPRGRKLFF	TGTGCCAGCAGTCCCCCGCGTGGGAGAAAACTGTTTTTT
once	TRBD1	TRBJ2-5	TRBV7-9	CASSAGQGAGETQYF	TGTGCCAGCAGCGCAGGGCAGGGGGCTGGGGAGACCCAGTACTTC
-	TRBD2	TRBJ2-1	TRBV28	CASSSTSGRLNEQFF	TGTGCCAGCAGTTCGACTAGCGGGAGATTGAATGAGCAGTTCTTC
-	TRBD1	TRBJ2-5	TRBV5-1	CASGTTQGVVETQYF	TGCGCCAGCGGGACAACACAGGGGGTTGTCGAGACCCAGTACTTC
few	-	TRBJ2-1	TRBV7-8	CASSSRGVNEQFF	TGTGCCAGCAGCTCCAGGGGGGTTAATGAGCAGTTCTTC
few	-	TRBJ2-7	TRBV18	CASSLIHILGEQYF	TGTGCCAGCTCTTTAATACATATTCTGGGGGAGCAGTACTTC
-	-	TRBJ1-2	TRBV28	CASSLGAGNYGYTF	TGTGCCAGCAGTTTAGGGGCAGGGAACTATGGCTACACCTTC
few	-	TRBJ2-1	TRBV11-2	CASSLDYPYNEQFF	TGTGCCAGCAGCTTAGATTACCCGTACAATGAGCAGTTCTTC
-	-	TRBJ2-3	TRBV13	CASSLIATLDTQYF	TGTGCCAGCAGCTTAATAGCAACTTTAGATACGCAGTATTTT